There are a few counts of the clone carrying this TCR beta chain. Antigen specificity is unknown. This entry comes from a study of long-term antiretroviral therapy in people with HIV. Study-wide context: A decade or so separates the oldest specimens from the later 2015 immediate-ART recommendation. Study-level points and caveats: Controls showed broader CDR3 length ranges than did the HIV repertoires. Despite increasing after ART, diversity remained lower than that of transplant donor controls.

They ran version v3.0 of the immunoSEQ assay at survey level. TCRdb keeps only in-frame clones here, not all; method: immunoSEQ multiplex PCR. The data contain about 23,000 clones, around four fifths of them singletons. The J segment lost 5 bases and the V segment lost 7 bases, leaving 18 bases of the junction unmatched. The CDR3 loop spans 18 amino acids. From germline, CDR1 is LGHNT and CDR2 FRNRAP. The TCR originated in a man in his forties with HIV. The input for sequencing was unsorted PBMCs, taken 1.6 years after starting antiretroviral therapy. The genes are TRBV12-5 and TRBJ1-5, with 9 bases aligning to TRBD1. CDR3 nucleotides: TGTGCTAGTGCCGACCCGGGACAGGGTGTGGGATTGGATCAGCCCCAGCATTTT. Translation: CASADPGQGVGLDQPQHF.